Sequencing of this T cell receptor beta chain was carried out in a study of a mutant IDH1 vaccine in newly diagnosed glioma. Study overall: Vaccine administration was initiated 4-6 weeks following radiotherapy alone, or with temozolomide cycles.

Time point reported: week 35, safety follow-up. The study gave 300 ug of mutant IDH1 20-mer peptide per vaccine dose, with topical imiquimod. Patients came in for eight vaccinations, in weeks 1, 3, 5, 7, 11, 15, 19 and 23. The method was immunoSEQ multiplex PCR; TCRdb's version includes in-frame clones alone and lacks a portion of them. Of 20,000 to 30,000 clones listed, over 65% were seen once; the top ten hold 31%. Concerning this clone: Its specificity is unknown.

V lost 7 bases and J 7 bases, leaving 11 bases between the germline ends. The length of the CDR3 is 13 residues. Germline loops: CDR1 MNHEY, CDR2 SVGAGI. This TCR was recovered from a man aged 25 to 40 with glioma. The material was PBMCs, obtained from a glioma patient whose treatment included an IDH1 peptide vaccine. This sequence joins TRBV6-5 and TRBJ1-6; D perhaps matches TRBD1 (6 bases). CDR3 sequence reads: CASKGGWNSPLHF. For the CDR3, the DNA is TGTGCCAGCAAAGGGGGTTGGAATTCACCCCTCCACTTT.